The clone carrying this TCR beta chain was detected many times. Its target is unknown. This sample is drawn from a study of blood T cells in healthy people across ages. Study-wide results and limits: Among T cells, TCR beta diversity per million cells dropped roughly linearly as age rose.

A sample-barcoded 5' primer and a J-beta primer mix were used in a second PCR of roughly 6 to 11 cycles. In TCRdb, the 5' RACE reads were re-called with MiXCR into one record per CDR3 protein. The sample contains 1 million to 1.2 million distinct CDR3 sequences, around two fifths of which appear only once. Trimming removed 0 bases from V and 2 bases from J, with 10 bases in between. The CDR3 covers 15 residues. CDR1 LGHNA and CDR2 YSLEER come from the germline V gene. This TCR derives from a man younger than 30 in good health. The V call is TRBV4-3, the J call TRBJ2-5; the D is unclear. Sequences were obtained from blood. CDR3 DNA sequence: TGCGCCAGCAGCCAAGATCTGGGTCTACAAGAGACCCAGTACTTC. Residues: CASSQDLGLQETQYF.